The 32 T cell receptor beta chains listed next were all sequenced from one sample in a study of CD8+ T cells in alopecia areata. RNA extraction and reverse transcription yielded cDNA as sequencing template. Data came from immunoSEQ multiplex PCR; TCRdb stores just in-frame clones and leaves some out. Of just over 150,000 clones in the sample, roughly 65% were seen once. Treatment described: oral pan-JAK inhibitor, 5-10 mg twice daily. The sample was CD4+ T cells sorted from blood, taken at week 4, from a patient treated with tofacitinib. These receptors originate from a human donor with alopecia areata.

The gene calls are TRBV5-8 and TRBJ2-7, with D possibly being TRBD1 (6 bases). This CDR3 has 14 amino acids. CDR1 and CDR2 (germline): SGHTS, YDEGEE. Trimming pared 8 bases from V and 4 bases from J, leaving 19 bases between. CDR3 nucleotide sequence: TGTGCCAGGACAGGTCGTGCCGGCTCGTACGAGCAGTACTTC. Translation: CARTGRAGSYEQYF.

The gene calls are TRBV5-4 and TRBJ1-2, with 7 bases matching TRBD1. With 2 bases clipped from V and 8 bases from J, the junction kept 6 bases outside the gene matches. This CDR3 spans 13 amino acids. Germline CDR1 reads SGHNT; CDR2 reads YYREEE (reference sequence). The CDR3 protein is CASSFDRVEGYTF. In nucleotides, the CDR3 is TGTGCCAGCAGCTTCGACAGGGTGGAAGGCTACACCTTC.

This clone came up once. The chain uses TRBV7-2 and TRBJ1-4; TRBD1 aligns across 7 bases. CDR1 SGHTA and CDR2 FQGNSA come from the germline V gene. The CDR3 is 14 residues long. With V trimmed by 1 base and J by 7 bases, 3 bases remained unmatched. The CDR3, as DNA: TGTGCCAGCAGCTTAGACAGGGGCAGTGAAAAACTGTTTTTT. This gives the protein CASSLDRGSEKLFF.

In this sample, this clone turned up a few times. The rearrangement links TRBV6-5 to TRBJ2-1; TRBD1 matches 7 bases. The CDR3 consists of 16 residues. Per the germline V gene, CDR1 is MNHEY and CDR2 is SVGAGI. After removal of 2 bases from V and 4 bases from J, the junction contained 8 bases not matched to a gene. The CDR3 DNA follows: TGTGCCAGCAGTTACCCCAGTGGGACAGCGTACAATGAGCAGTTCTTC. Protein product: CASSYPSGTAYNEQFF.

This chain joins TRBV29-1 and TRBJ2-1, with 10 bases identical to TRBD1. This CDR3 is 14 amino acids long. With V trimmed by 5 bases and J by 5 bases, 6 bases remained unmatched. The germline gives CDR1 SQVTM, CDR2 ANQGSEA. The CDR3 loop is CSVLGTGAHNEQFF. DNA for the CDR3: TGCAGCGTTTTGGGGACAGGGGCTCACAATGAGCAGTTCTTC.

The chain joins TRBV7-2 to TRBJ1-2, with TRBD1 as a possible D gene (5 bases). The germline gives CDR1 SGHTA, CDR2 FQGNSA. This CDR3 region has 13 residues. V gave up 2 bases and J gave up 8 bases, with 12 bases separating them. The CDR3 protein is CASSLRNRQGYTF. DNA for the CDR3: TGTGCCAGCAGCTTAAGGAACAGACAGGGCTACACCTTC.

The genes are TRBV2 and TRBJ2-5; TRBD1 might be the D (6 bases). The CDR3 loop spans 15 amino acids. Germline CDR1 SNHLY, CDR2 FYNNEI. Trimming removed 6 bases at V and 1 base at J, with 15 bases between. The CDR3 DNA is TGTGCCAGCAGGGTACAGACAGGCCCCCAAGAGACCCAGTACTTC. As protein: CASRVQTGPQETQYF.

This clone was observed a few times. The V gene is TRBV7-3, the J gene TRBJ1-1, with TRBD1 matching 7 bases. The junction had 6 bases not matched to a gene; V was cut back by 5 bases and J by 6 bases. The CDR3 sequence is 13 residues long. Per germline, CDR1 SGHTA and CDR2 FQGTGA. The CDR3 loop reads CASSARGASEAFF. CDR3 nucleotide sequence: TGTGCCAGCAGCGCCAGGGGGGCCTCTGAAGCTTTCTTT.

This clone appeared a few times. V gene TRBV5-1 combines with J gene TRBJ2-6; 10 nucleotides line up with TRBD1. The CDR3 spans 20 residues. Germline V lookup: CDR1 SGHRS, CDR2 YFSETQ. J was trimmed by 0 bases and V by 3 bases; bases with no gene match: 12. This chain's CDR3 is CASSSHRQGADISGANVLTF. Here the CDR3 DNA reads TGCGCCAGCAGCTCCCACCGACAGGGGGCAGACATCTCTGGGGCCAACGTCCTGACTTTC.

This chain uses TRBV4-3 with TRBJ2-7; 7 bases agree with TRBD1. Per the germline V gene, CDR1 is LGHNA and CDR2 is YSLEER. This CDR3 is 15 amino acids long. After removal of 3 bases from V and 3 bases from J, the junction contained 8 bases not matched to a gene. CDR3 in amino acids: CASSHFRDRDYEQYF. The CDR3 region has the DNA TGCGCCAGCAGCCACTTCCGGGACAGAGACTACGAGCAGTACTTC.

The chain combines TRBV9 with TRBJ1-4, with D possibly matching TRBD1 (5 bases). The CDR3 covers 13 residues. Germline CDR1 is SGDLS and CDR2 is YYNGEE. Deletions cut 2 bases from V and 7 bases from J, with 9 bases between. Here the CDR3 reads CASSVTGGEKLFF. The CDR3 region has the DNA TGTGCCAGCAGCGTGACCGGGGGTGAAAAACTGTTTTTT.

CDR3: CSVERAGSGGYTF. DNA for the CDR3: TGCAGCGTTGAACGGGCGGGGAGCGGTGGCTACACCTTC. The chain is built from TRBV29-1 and TRBJ1-2, with D unresolved. Germline CDR1 reads SQVTM; CDR2 reads ANQGSEA. The CDR3 is 13 residues long. V was cut by 2 bases and J by 7 bases, with 14 bases left in between.

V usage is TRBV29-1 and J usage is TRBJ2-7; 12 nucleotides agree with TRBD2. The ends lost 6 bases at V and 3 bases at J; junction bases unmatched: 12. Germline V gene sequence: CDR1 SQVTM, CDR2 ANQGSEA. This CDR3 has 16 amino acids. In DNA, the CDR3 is TGCAGCGTCCAATTGACTAGCGGGGGTATGAGCTACGAGCAGTACTTC. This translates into CSVQLTSGGMSYEQYF.

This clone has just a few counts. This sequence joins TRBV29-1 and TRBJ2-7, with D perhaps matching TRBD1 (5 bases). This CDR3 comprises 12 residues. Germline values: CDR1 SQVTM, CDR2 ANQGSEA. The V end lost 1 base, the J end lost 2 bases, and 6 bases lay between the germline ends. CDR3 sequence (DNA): TGCAGCGTTGAAGTAGGGGCCTACGAGCAGTACTTC. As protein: CSVEVGAYEQYF.

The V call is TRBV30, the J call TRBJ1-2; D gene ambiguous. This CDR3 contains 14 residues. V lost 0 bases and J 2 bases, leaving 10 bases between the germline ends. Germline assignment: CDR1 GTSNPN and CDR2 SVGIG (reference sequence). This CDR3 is CAWSVGPGNYGYTF. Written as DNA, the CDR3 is TGTGCCTGGAGTGTGGGTCCGGGGAACTATGGCTACACCTTC.

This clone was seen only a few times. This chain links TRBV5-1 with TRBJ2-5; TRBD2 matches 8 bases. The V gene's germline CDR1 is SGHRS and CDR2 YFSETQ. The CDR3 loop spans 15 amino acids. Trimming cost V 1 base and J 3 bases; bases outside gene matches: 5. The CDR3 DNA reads TGCGCCAGCAGCTTGATGAGCGGGGGAGAAGAGACCCAGTACTTC. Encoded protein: CASSLMSGGEETQYF.

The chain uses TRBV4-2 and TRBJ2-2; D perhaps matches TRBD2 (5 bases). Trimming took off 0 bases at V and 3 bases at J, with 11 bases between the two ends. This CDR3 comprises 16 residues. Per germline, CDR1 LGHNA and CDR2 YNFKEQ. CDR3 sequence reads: CASSQEIGSDTGELFF. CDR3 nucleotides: TGTGCCAGCAGCCAAGAAATTGGGAGCGACACCGGGGAGCTGTTTTTT.

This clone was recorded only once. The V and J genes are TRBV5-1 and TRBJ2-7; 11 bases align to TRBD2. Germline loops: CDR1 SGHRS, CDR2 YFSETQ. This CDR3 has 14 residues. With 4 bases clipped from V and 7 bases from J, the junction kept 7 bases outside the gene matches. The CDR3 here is CASSRSGGAEEQYF. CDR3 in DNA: TGCGCCAGCAGCCGTAGCGGGGGGGCTGAGGAGCAGTACTTC.

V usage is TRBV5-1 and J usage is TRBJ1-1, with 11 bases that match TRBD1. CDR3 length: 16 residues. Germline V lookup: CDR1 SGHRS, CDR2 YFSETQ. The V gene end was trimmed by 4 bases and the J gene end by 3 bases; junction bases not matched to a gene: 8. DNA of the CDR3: TGCGCCAGCAGCCTAGGACAGGGGGCACGCGACACTGAAGCTTTCTTT. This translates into CASSLGQGARDTEAFF.

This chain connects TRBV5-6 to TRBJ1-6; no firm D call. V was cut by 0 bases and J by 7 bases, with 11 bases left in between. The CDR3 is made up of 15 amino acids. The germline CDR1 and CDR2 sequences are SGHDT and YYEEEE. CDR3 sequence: CASSLAGYGNSPLHF. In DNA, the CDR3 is TGTGCCAGCAGCTTGGCCGGGTATGGAAATTCACCCCTCCACTTT.

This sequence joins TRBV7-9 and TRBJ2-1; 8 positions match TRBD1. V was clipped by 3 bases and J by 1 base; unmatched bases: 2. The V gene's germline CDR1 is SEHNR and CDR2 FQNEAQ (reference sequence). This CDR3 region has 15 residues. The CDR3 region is CASSFYRGSYNEQFF. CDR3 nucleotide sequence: TGTGCCAGCAGCTTCTACAGGGGGTCCTACAATGAGCAGTTCTTC. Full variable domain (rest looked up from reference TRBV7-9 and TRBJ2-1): DTGVSQNPRHKITKRGQNVTFRCDPISEHNRLYWYRQTLGQGPEFLTYFQNEAQLEKSRLLSDRFSAERPKGSFSTLEIQRTEQGDSAMYLCASSFYRGSYNEQFFGPGTRLTVL.

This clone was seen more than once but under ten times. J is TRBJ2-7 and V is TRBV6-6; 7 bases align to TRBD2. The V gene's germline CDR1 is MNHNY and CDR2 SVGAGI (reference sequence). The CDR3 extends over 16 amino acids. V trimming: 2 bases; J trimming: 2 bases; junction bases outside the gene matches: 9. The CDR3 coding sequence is TGTGCCAGCAGTTACGGATTCGGGACTACAACCTACGAGCAGTACTTC. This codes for CASSYGFGTTTYEQYF.

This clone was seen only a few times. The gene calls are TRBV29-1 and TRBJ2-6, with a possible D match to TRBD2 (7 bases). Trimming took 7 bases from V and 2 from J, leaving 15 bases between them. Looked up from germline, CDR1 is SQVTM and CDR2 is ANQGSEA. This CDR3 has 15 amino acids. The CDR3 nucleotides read TGCAGCGCCGAACGGGGGGCTACTGGGGCCAACGTCCTGACTTTC. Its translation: CSAERGATGANVLTF.

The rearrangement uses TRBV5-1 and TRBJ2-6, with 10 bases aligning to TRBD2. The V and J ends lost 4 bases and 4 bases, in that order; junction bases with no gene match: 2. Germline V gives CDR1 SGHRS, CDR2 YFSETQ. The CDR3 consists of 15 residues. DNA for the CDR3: TGCGCCAGCAGCACGGGACTAGCGGGGGCCAACGTCCTGACTTTC. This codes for CASSTGLAGANVLTF.

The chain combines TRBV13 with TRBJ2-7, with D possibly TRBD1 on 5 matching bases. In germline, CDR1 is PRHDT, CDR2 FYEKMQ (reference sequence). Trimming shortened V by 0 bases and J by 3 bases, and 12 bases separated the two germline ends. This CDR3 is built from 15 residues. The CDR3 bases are TGTGCCAGCAGCTTAGGCCCCGCGCAGGGCTACGAGCAGTACTTC. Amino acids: CASSLGPAQGYEQYF.

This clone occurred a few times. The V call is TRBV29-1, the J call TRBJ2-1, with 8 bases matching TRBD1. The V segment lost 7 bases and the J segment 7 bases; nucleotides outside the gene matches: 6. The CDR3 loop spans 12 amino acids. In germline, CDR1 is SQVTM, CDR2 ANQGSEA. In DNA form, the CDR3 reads TGCAGCGCCTGGGACAGGAGGAATGAGCAGTTCTTC. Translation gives CSAWDRRNEQFF.

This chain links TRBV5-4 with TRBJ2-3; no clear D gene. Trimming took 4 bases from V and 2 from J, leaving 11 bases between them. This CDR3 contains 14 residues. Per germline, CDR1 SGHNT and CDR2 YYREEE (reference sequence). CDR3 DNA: TGTGCCAGCAGCCTGCGGTCCGACACAGATACGCAGTATTTT. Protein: CASSLRSDTDTQYF.

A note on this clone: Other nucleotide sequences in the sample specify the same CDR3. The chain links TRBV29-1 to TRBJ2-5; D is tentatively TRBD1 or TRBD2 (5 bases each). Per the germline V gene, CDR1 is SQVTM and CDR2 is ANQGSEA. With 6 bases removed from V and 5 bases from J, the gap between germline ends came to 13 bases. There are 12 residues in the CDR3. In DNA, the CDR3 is TGCAGCGTAAGAGGGGTTGGTGAGACCCAGTACTTC. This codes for CSVRGVGETQYF.

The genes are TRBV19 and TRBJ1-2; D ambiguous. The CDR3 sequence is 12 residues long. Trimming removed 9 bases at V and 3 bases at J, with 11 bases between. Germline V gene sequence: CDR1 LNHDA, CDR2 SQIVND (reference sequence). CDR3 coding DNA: TGTGCCAGCCGTCGGCGGGACTATGGCTACACCTTC. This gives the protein CASRRRDYGYTF.

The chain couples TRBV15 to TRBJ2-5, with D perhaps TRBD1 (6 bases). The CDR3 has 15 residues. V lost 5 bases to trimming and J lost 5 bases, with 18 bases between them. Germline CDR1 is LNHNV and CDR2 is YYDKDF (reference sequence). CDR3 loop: CATSETYTGLETQYF. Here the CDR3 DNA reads TGTGCCACCAGCGAAACTTATACAGGGTTGGAGACCCAGTACTTC.

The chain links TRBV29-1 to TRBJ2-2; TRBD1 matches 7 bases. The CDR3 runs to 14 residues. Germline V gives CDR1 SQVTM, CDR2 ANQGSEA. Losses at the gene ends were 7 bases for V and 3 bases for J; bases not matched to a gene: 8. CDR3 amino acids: CSANDRAYTGELFF. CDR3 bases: TGCAGCGCAAATGACAGGGCCTACACCGGGGAGCTGTTTTTT.

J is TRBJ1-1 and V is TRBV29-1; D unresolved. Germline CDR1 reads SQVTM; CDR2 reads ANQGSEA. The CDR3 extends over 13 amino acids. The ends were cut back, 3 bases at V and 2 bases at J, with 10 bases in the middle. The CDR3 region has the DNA TGCAGCGTTGAGCTACAGATTAACACTGAAGCTTTCTTT. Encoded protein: CSVELQINTEAFF.